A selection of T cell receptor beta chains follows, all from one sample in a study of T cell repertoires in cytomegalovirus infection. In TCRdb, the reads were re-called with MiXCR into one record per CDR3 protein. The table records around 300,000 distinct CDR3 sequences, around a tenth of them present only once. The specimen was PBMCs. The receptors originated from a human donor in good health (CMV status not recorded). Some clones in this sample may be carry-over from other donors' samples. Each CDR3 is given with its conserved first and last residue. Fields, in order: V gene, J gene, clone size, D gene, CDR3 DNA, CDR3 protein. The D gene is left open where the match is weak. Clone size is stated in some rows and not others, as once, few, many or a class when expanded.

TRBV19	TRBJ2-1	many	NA	TGTGCCAGTAGCTACACTAGAGACAATGAGCAGTTCTTC	CASSYTRDNEQFF
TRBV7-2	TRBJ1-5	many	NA	TGTGCCAGCAGCTTAGAACGGGATCAGCCCCAGCATTTT	CASSLERDQPQHF
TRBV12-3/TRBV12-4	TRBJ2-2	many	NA	TGTGCCAGCAGTTGGGGGGGGGCGTCCGGGGAGCTGTTTTTT	CASSWGGASGELFF
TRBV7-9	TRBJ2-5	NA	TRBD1	TGTGCCAGCAGCTTGGGACAGGGACTAGAGACCCAGTACTTC	CASSLGQGLETQYF
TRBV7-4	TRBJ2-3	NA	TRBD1	TGTGCCAGCAGCGTTTCGGGACAGGGGGCTATAGATACGCAGTATTTT	CASSVSGQGAIDTQYF
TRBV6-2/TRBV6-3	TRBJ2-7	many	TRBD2	TGTGCCAGCAGTTACATAACTAGCGGGAGCTACGAGCAGTACTTC	CASSYITSGSYEQYF
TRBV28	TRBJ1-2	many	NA	TGTGCCAGCCGTGGCCTGGGCTATGGCTACACCTTC	CASRGLGYGYTF
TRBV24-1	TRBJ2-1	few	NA	TGTGCCACCATCGGACCCAGGGCCTACAATGAGCAGTTCTTC	CATIGPRAYNEQFF
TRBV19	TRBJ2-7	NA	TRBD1	TGTGCCAGTACCAGGACAGGGGGCTTCAACGAGCAGTACTTC	CASTRTGGFNEQYF
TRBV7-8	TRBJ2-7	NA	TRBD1	TGTGCCAGCAGCCCCCGGACAGGGGGGCACGAGCAGTACTTC	CASSPRTGGHEQYF
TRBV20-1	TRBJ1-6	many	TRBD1	TGCAGTGCTGGGGGACAGGGGGGAGGGTCACCCCTCCACTTT	CSAGGQGGGSPLHF
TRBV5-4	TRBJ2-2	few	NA	TGTGCCAGCAGCGTTAGACTGGCGAACACCGGGGAGCTGTTTTTT	CASSVRLANTGELFF
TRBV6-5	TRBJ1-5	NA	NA	TGTGCCAGCAGCCCGGACCGGCGAGGCAATCAGCCCCAGCATTTT	CASSPDRRGNQPQHF
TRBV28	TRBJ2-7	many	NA	TGTGCCAGCAGTTTCAAGTACGAGCAGTACTTC	CASSFKYEQYF
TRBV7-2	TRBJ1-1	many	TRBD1	TGTGCCAGCAGCCACCACAGGGGAGTCATGAACACTGAAGCTTTCTTT	CASSHHRGVMNTEAFF
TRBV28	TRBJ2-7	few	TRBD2	TGTGCCAGCAGTTTATTACCCATAGCGGGAAGCTCCTACGAGCAGTACTTC	CASSLLPIAGSSYEQYF
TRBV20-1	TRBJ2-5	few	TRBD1	TGCAGTGCCATCGCCACCTGGGACAGCAAAGAGACCCAGTACTTC	CSAIATWDSKETQYF
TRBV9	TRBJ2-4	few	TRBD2	TGTGCCAGCAGCGTAGACGGGGGGACCAAAAACATTCAGTACTTC	CASSVDGGTKNIQYF
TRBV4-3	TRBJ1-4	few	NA	TGCGCCAGCAGCCAAAACGGGGGGACTAATGAAAAACTGTTTTTT	CASSQNGGTNEKLFF
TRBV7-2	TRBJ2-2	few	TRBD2	TGTGCCAGCAGCTTAGAGGCGGGGGGGCCGAATGGGGAGCTGTTTTTT	CASSLEAGGPNGELFF
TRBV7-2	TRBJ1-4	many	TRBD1	TGTGCCAGCAGGGCCGGGACAGGGAACGAAAAACTGTTTTTT	CASRAGTGNEKLFF
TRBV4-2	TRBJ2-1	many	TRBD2	TGTGCCAGCAGCCAAGAGGGACTAGCGGGGGGGCCCTACAATGAGCAGTTCTTC	CASSQEGLAGGPYNEQFF
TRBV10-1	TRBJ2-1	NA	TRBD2	TGCGCCAGCAGTGAAGTAGCGGGAGGGAGGCAGTTCTTC	CASSEVAGGRQFF
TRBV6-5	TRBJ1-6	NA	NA	TGTGCCAGCAGGGAGACGGTTAGCTCCTATAATTCACCCCTCCACTTT	CASRETVSSYNSPLHF
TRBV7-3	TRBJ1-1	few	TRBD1	TGTGCCAGCAGCGGACAGGGGACCTCAGGGAACACTGAAGCTTTCTTT	CASSGQGTSGNTEAFF
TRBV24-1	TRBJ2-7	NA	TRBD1	TGTGCCACCAGTGATCAACGAGGGACAGGCGAGCAGTACTTC	CATSDQRGTGEQYF
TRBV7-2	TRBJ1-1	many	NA	TGTGCCAGCAGCCCACGACGGAACACTGAAGCTTTCTTT	CASSPRRNTEAFF
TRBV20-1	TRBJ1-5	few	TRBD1	TGCAGTGCTCGACAGGGGGCTAGCAATCAGCCCCAGCATTTT	CSARQGASNQPQHF
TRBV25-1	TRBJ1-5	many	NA	TGTGCCAGCAGTGGGCCATTAGGTCGTGGGTGGTGGGATCAGCCCCAGCATTTT	CASSGPLGRGWWDQPQHF
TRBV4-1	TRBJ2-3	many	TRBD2	TGCGCCAGCAGCCTCCCCGCGGGGGGCACAGATACGCAGTATTTT	CASSLPAGGTDTQYF
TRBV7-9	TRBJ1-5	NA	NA	TGTGCCAGCAGCTTATCCGTGAGCAATCAGCCCCAGCATTTT	CASSLSVSNQPQHF
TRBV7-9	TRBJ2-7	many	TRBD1	TGTGCCAGCAGCTTAGGGCCAGGGGGCGAACAGTACTTC	CASSLGPGGEQYF
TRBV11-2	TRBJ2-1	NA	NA	TGTGCCAGCAGCGCCCGGGGACGGGGAGCCTACAATGAGCAGTTCTTC	CASSARGRGAYNEQFF
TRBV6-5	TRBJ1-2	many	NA	TGTGCCAGCAGTTACTCGAGGGTGGGGGCTAACTATGGCTACACCTTC	CASSYSRVGANYGYTF
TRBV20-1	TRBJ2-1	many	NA	TGCAGTGCTAGAGAATTACCCTACAATGAGCAGTTCTTC	CSARELPYNEQFF
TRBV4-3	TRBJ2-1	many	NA	TGCGCCAGCAGCCTCGTCTTAGGTGGGAGCTCCTACAATGAGCAGTTCTTC	CASSLVLGGSSYNEQFF
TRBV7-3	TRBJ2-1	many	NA	TGTGCCAGCAGCCCAAGACACGGGTACAATGAGCAGTTCTTC	CASSPRHGYNEQFF
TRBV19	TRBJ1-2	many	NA	TGTGCCAGTAATCGGGAGGCGATAAACTATGGCTACACCTTC	CASNREAINYGYTF
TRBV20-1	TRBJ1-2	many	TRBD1	TGCAGTGCTAGTTGGAGGGGGCAAGGCTATGGCTACACCTTC	CSASWRGQGYGYTF
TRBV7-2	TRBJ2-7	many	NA	TGTGCCAGCAGCCCGCGGGACATAAGCTCCTACGAGCAGTACTTC	CASSPRDISSYEQYF
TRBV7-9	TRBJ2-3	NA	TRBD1	TGTGCCAGCAGCCCGGACAGGGCCAGCACAGATACGCAGTATTTT	CASSPDRASTDTQYF
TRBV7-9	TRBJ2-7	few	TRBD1	TGTGCCGGTGGACAGGGCGGCTCCTACGAGCAGTACTTC	CAGGQGGSYEQYF
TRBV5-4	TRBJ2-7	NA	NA	TGTGCCAGCAGCCGGGACATGAAGCCCTACGAGCAGTACTTC	CASSRDMKPYEQYF
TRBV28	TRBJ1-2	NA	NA	TGTGCCAGCAGTCCCCAGAAGAGCGGACGCCTCTATGGCTACACCTTC	CASSPQKSGRLYGYTF
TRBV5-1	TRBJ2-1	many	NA	TGCGCCAGCAGCTTGGTCGAGGCAAGCTCCTACAATGAGCAGTTCTTC	CASSLVEASSYNEQFF
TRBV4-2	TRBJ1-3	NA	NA	TGTGCCAGCAGCCAGGTTAATCCGGGATTAGGGGGAAACACCATATATTTT	CASSQVNPGLGGNTIYF
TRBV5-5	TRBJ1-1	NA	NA	TGTGCCAGCCGCCCTCCCGATTGGGCCGAAACGGACACTGAAGCTTTCTTT	CASRPPDWAETDTEAFF
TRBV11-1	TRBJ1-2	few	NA	TGTGCCAGCAGCTCAGTGGGGGCGAGTACCTTC	CASSSVGASTF
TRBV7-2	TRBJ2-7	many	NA	TGTGCCAGCAGCTCACAGGGACCCCTCGAGCAGTACTTC	CASSSQGPLEQYF
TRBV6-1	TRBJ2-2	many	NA	TGTGCCAGCAGTTCGGGAGTCCTACACGCCGGGGAGCTGTTTTTT	CASSSGVLHAGELFF
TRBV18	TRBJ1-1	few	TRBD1	TGTGCCAGCTCACGAAGGACAGGGACGAACACTGAAGCTTTCTTT	CASSRRTGTNTEAFF
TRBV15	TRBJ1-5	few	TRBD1	TGTGCCACCAGCACGGGACAGGGGGGGGTGAATCAGCCCCAGCATTTT	CATSTGQGGVNQPQHF
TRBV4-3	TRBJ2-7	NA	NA	TGCGCCAGCAGCCCCTCCTTCAATAGGGTTCACGAGCAGTACTTC	CASSPSFNRVHEQYF
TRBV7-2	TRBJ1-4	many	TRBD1	TGTGCCAGCAGCTTTAGCCTTTCCCGGGACAGGGGGCGCAATAATGAAAAACTGTTTTTT	CASSFSLSRDRGRNNEKLFF
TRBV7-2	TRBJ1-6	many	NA	TGTGCCAGCAGCTTAGGCCTAGGGGGCTATAATTCACCCCTCCACTTT	CASSLGLGGYNSPLHF